These 22 T cell receptor beta chains came from one sample sequenced in a study of shared clonotypes between healthy human individuals. The method was immunoSEQ multiplex PCR; TCRdb's version includes in-frame clones alone and lacks a portion of them. The sample includes approximately 1,500,000 clones, 96% of them seen just once. The specimen sequenced was naive CD4+ T cells sorted from blood. The sample's subset: CD45RA+ positively selected. These receptors all stem from a man in his thirties or forties in good health.

The V and J genes are TRBV4-3 and TRBJ2-7; 10 nucleotides match TRBD2. Germline V gene lookup returns CDR1 LGHNA and CDR2 YSLEER. The CDR3 totals 18 residues. V gave up 0 bases and J gave up 7 bases; unmatched junction bases: 15. CDR3 DNA sequence: TGCGCCAGCAGCCAAGAGAATAGCGGGAGGCGAGCCCGGGGGGAGCAGTACTTC. Its protein product is CASSQENSGRRARGEQYF.

The V call is TRBV5-4, the J call TRBJ2-5; D possibly uses TRBD1 or TRBD2 (6 bases each). This CDR3 is built from 14 residues. Trimming stripped 6 bases from V and 1 base from J, with 13 bases between. Germline V CDR1 and CDR2: SGHNT, YYREEE (reference sequence). The DNA of the CDR3 is TGTGCCAGCACCCGGGGGCGGAGCCAAGAGACCCAGTACTTC. Its protein is CASTRGRSQETQYF.

V is TRBV30 and J is TRBJ2-7, with a possible D match to TRBD1 (5 bases). Trimming pared 0 bases from V and 7 bases from J, leaving 13 bases between. CDR1 GTSNPN and CDR2 SVGIG come from the germline V gene (reference sequence). The CDR3 sequence is 13 residues long. CDR3 in DNA: TGTGCCTGGAGTGTACTCCAGGGTGGAGAGCAGTACTTC. Amino acids: CAWSVLQGGEQYF. Variable domain in full (rest from reference TRBV30 and TRBJ2-7): SQTIHQWPATLVQPVGSPLSLECTVEGTSNPNLYWYRQAAGRGLQLLFYSVGIGQISSEVPQNLSASRPQDRQFILSSKKLLLSDSGFYLCAWSVLQGGEQYFGPGTRLTVT.

V and J are TRBV7-6 and TRBJ2-7; unclear D gene. V was pared by 1 base and J by 0 bases, with 10 bases between. This CDR3 contains 15 residues. CDR1 and CDR2 from the germline V gene are SGHVS and FNYEAQ. In DNA form, the CDR3 reads TGTGCCAGCAGCTTAGGGCAGGCTATCTCCTACGAGCAGTACTTC. It translates to CASSLGQAISYEQYF.

The chain combines TRBV5-6 with TRBJ2-1, with 10 bases identical to TRBD2. CDR3 size: 14 residues. The junction had 3 bases not matched to a gene; V was cut back by 0 bases and J by 9 bases. The germline V gene encodes CDR1 SGHDT and CDR2 YYEEEE. The CDR3 spells CASSLGTSGTEQFF. Here the CDR3 DNA reads TGTGCCAGCAGCTTGGGAACTAGCGGGACTGAGCAGTTCTTC.

V gene TRBV5-3 combines with J gene TRBJ2-2; no clear D gene. TRBV5-3 is classed as an ORF, of uncertain function. The CDR3 has 17 residues. V shed 4 bases and J shed 0 bases, with 16 bases lying between them. In DNA, the CDR3 is TGTGCCAGAAGCCCCCGTTGTTACGGGCCGAACACCGGGGAGCTGTTTTTT. Translated, it gives CARSPRCYGPNTGELFF.

The genes are TRBV5-5 and TRBJ2-5; D call uncertain. The J call is in doubt because the DNA end fits TRBJ2-7 better. This CDR3 region has 15 residues. Germline V gene lookup returns CDR1 SGHKS and CDR2 YYEKEE (reference sequence). In DNA form, the CDR3 reads TGTGCCAGCAGCTTGGGGCAGCTCAGCTCCTACGAGCAGTACTTC. It yields the protein CASSLGQLSSYEQYF.

This chain links TRBV7-8 with TRBJ2-4, with no clear D. Trimming took 1 base from V and 5 from J, leaving 3 bases between them. CDR1 and CDR2 (germline): SGHVS, FQNEAQ. CDR3 length equals 12 residues. The CDR3 nucleotides read TGTGCCAGCAGCTTAGACCAAAACATTCAGTACTTC. Residues: CASSLDQNIQYF.

This chain connects TRBV5-6 to TRBJ2-5; D unresolved. This CDR3 is built from 14 residues. V was cut by 5 bases and J by 4 bases, with 15 bases left in between. Looked up from germline, CDR1 is SGHDT and CDR2 is YYEEEE. The CDR3 region is CASRPSRARETQYF. For the CDR3, the DNA is TGTGCCAGCAGACCCTCTCGGGCTCGAGAGACCCAGTACTTC.

The chain recombines TRBV29-1 with TRBJ1-5; D unresolved. V was cut by 4 bases and J by 6 bases, with 19 bases left in between. The CDR3 covers 15 residues. CDR1 is SQVTM and CDR2 is ANQGSEA in the germline V gene. CDR3 in amino acids: CSVGTGAVTAQPQHF. CDR3 bases: TGCAGCGTTGGGACGGGAGCGGTGACGGCTCAGCCCCAGCATTTT.

V and J are TRBV11-2 and TRBJ2-5; the match to TRBD1 covers 7 bases. Per the germline V gene, CDR1 is SGHAT and CDR2 is FQNNGV. The CDR3 contains 14 residues. With 3 bases clipped from V and 5 bases from J, the junction kept 6 bases outside the gene matches. The CDR3 spells CASSFRDSRETQYF. CDR3 sequence (DNA): TGTGCCAGCAGCTTCCGGGACAGTCGGGAGACCCAGTACTTC.

V gene TRBV5-1 combines with J gene TRBJ2-1; 8 nucleotides line up with TRBD2. CDR1 is SGHRS and CDR2 is YFSETQ in the germline V gene. CDR3 size: 16 residues. The ends lost 4 bases at V and 2 bases at J; junction bases unmatched: 8. The CDR3 region is CASSPSAGGPYNEQFF. The CDR3, as DNA: TGCGCCAGCAGCCCGTCTGCGGGAGGCCCCTACAATGAGCAGTTCTTC. The full variable domain, its missing parts supplied by reference TRBV5-1 and TRBJ2-1, is KAGVTQTPRYLIKTRGQQVTLSCSPISGHRSVSWYQQTPGQGLQFLFEYFSETQRNKGNFPGRFSGRQFSNSRSEMNVSTLELGDSALYLCASSPSAGGPYNEQFFGPGTRLTVL.

The chain has TRBV5-6 and TRBJ2-7; the match to TRBD2 covers 7 bases. V dropped 2 bases and J dropped 6; count of bases not matched to a gene: 8. The length of the CDR3 is 14 residues. CDR1 and CDR2 from the germline V gene are SGHDT and YYEEEE. CDR3 region: CASSFRQRESEQYF. In DNA, the CDR3 is TGTGCCAGCAGCTTCCGTCAGCGGGAAAGCGAGCAGTACTTC. The full variable domain, completed using reference TRBV5-6 and TRBJ2-7, is DAGVTQSPTHLIKTRGQQVTLRCSPKSGHDTVSWYQQALGQGPQFIFQYYEEEERQRGNFPDRFSGHQFPNYSSELNVNALLLGDSALYLCASSFRQRESEQYFGPGTRLTVT.

The V gene is TRBV6-1, the J gene TRBJ1-3; D remains unclear. The V end lost 6 bases, the J end lost 4 bases, and 16 bases lay between the germline ends. CDR3 length: 15 amino acids. CDR1 and CDR2 from the germline V gene are MNHNS and SASEGT. CDR3 residues: CASRKSLGSGNTIYF. Written as DNA, the CDR3 is TGTGCCAGCAGGAAAAGCCTGGGATCGGGAAACACCATATATTTT.

A word on this clone: The junction departs from the called germline gene at one end, perhaps through a read error. The genes are TRBV7-2 and TRBJ1-3; D not certain. CDR1 is SGHTA, CDR2 FQGNSA, per germline. This CDR3 spans 14 amino acids. The DNA for the CDR3 is TGTGCCAGCAGATTAGCGGGCAAAGAAAACACCATATATTTT. It yields the protein CASRLAGKENTIYF.

The J gene is TRBJ2-3, the V gene TRBV5-6; 7 positions match TRBD2. J gave up 1 base and V 0 bases, and 5 bases lay outside the gene matches. CDR1 and CDR2 (germline): SGHDT, YYEEEE. The CDR3 is made up of 16 amino acids. The CDR3 bases are TGTGCCAGCAGCTTGGGGCGGCTAGCGGGCACAGATACGCAGTATTTT. Protein: CASSLGRLAGTDTQYF.

The chain recombines TRBV12-2 with TRBJ1-2. TRBV12-2 is deemed a pseudogene. CDR3 size: 14 residues. In DNA form, the CDR3 reads TGTGCAAGTCGTGCGGGAGTACAGGGGCCCGGCTACACCTTC. Translated: CASRAGVQGPGYTF.

The chain is built from TRBV28 and TRBJ1-5; D possibly corresponds to TRBD1 (5 bases). CDR3 length: 15 residues. The V and J ends lost 7 bases and 0 bases respectively, with 13 bases between them. CDR1 and CDR2 from the germline V gene are MDHEN and SYDVKM. This chain's CDR3 is CASNPGFFSNQPQHF. CDR3 DNA sequence: TGTGCCAGCAACCCAGGGTTCTTTAGCAATCAGCCCCAGCATTTT.

The rearrangement joins TRBV10-2 to TRBJ2-7, with D unresolved. V was shortened by 3 bases and J by 2 bases, with 5 bases between the two germline ends. CDR1 and CDR2 from the germline V gene are WSHSY and SAAADI. This CDR3 region has 12 residues. CDR3 region: CASSEPTYEQYF. The DNA of the CDR3 is TGCGCCAGCAGTGAACCCACCTACGAGCAGTACTTC.

The chain employs TRBV6-5 and TRBJ2-1; TRBD1 agrees at 8 bases. J was trimmed by 4 bases and V by 5 bases; bases with no gene match: 4. CDR1 and CDR2 (germline): MNHEY, SVGAGI. This CDR3 has 14 amino acids. This chain's CDR3 is CASSTGGRYNEQFF. CDR3 bases: TGTGCCAGCAGTACAGGGGGACGATACAATGAGCAGTTCTTC.

This chain links TRBV19 with TRBJ1-1; 7 nucleotides agree with TRBD1. The length of the CDR3 is 14 residues. With V trimmed by 6 bases and J by 4 bases, 8 bases remained unmatched. Germline CDR1 LNHDA, CDR2 SQIVND (reference sequence). This CDR3 is CASSVTGRRTEAFF. DNA for the CDR3: TGTGCCAGTAGCGTGACAGGGCGTCGCACTGAAGCTTTCTTT.

This sequence joins TRBV7-8 and TRBJ2-6; a weak D match, TRBD1 (6 bases). Germline lookup yields CDR1 SGHVS and CDR2 FQNEAQ. The CDR3 runs to 16 residues. The ends were cut back, 1 base at V and 1 base at J, with 8 bases in the middle. The CDR3 bases are TGTGCCAGCAGCTTAGGGCAGGGGTCTGGGGCCAACGTCCTGACTTTC. Encoded protein: CASSLGQGSGANVLTF. The full variable domain, completed using reference TRBV7-8 and TRBJ2-6, is GAGVSQSPRYKVAKRGQDVALRCDPISGHVSLFWYQQALGQGPEFLTYFQNEAQLDKSGLPSDRFFAERPEGSVSTLKIQRTQQEDSAVYLCASSLGQGSGANVLTFGAGSRLTVL.